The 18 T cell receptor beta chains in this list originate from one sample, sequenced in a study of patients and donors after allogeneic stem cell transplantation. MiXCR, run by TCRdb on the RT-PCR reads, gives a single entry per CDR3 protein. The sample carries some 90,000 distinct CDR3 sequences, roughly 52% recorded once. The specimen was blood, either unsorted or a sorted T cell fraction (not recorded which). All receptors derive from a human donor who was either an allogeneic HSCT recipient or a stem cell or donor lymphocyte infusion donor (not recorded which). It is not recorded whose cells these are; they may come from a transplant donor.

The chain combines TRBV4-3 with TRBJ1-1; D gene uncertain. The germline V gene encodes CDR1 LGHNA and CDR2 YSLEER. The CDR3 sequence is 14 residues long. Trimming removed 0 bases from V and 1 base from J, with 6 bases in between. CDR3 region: CASSQDVRNTEAFF. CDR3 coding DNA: TGCGCCAGCAGCCAAGACGTTAGGAACACTGAAGCTTTCTTT.

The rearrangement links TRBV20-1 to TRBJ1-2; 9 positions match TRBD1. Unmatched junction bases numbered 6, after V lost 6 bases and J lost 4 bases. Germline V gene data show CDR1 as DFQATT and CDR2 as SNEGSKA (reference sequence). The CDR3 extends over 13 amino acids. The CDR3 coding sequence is TGCAGTGCGGGGACAGGGAAGAGCTATGGCTACACCTTC. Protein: CSAGTGKSYGYTF.

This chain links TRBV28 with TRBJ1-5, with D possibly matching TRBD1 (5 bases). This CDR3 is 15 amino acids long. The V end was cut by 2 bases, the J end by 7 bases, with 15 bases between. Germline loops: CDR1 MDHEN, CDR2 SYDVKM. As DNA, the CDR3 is TGTGCCAGCAGTTTAACGGGGCGCATAGGGCAGCCCCAGCATTTT. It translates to CASSLTGRIGQPQHF.

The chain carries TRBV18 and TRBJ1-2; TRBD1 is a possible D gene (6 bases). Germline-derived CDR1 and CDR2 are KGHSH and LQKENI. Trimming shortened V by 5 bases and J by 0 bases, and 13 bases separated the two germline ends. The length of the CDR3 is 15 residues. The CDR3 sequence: CASSSGASANYGYTF. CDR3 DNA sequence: TGTGCCAGCTCATCAGGGGCCAGCGCTAACTATGGCTACACCTTC.

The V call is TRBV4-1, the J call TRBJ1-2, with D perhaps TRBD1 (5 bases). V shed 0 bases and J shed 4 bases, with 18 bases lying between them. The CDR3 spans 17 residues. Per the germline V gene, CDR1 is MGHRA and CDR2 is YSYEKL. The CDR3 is CASSQEKRKDTSYGYTF. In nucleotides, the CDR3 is TGCGCCAGCAGCCAAGAAAAGCGGAAGGACACCTCCTATGGCTACACCTTC.

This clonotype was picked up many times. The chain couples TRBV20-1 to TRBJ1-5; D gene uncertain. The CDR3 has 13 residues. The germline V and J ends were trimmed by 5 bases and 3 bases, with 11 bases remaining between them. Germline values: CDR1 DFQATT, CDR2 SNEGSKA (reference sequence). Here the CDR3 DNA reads TGCAGTGCTCCAGACTCCCTCAATCAGCCCCAGCATTTT. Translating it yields CSAPDSLNQPQHF.

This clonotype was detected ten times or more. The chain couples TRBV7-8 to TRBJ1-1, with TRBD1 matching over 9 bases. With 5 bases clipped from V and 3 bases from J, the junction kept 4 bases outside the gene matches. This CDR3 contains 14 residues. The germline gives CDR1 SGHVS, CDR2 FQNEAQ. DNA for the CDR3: TGTGCCAGCAGCGGACAGGGGTCTCACACTGAAGCTTTCTTT. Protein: CASSGQGSHTEAFF.

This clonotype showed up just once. The CDR3 DNA sequence: TGTGCCAGCAGCTTAGTAGCGGCAATGAACACTGAAGCTTTCTTT. Its translation is CASSLVAAMNTEAFF. The chain links TRBV11-2 to TRBJ1-1; D remains ambiguous. This CDR3 comprises 15 residues. Germline V gives CDR1 SGHAT, CDR2 FQNNGV. V was shortened by 1 base and J by 0 bases, with 9 bases between the two germline ends.

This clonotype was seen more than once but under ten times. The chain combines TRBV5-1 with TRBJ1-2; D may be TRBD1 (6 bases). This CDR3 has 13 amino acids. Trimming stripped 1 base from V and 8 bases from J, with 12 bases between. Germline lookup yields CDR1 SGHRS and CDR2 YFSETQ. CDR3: CASSLSSGGGYTF. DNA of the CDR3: TGCGCCAGCAGCTTGAGCTCTGGGGGCGGCTACACCTTC.

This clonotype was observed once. In DNA form, the CDR3 reads TGCAGTGCTAGAGATTCAGGGAAAGAAAAACTGTTTTTT. Encoded protein: CSARDSGKEKLFF. This chain uses TRBV20-1 with TRBJ1-4; a possible D gene is TRBD1 (5 bases). The CDR3 runs 13 residues. Looked up from germline, CDR1 is DFQATT and CDR2 is SNEGSKA (reference sequence). V was trimmed by 0 bases and J by 8 bases, leaving 10 bases between them.

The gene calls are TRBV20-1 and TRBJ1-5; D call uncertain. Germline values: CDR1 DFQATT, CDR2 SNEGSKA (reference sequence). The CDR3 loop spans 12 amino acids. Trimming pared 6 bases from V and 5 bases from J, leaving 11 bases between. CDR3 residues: CSAVRPDQPQHF. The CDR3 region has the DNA TGCAGTGCGGTTCGGCCAGATCAGCCCCAGCATTTT.

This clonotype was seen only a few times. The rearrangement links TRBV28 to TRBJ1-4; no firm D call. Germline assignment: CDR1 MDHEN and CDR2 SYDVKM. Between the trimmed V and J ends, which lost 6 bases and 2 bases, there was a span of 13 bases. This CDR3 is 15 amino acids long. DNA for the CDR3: TGTGCCAGCAGCCCCCGGAAAGGGACTAATGAAAAACTGTTTTTT. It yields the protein CASSPRKGTNEKLFF.

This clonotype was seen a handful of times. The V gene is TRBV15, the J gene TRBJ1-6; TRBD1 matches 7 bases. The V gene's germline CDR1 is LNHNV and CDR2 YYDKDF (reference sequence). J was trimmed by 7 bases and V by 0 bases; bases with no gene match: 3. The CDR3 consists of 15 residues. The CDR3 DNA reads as TGTGCCACCAGCAGAGATCGGGACAGAAATTCACCCCTCCACTTT. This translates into CATSRDRDRNSPLHF.

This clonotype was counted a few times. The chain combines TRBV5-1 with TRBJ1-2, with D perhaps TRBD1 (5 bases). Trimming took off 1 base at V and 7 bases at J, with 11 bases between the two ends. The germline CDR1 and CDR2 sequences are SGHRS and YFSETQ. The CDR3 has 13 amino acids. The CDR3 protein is CASSLTGDFGYTF. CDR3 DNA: TGCGCCAGCAGCTTGACAGGAGATTTTGGCTACACCTTC.

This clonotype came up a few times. The CDR3 coding sequence is TGCGCCAGCAGCCAAGCCGCAGAGATGAACACTGAAGCTTTCTTT. As protein: CASSQAAEMNTEAFF. The chain recombines TRBV4-1 with TRBJ1-1; D is unresolved. V gave up 1 base and J gave up 0 bases, with 9 bases separating them. Germline V gene lookup returns CDR1 MGHRA and CDR2 YSYEKL. The CDR3 covers 15 residues.

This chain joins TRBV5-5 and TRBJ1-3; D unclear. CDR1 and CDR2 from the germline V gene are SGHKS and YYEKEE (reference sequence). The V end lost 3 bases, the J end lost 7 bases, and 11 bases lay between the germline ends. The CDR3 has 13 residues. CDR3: CASSSSYGNTIYF. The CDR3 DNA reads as TGTGCCAGCAGCTCGAGCTACGGGAACACCATATATTTT.

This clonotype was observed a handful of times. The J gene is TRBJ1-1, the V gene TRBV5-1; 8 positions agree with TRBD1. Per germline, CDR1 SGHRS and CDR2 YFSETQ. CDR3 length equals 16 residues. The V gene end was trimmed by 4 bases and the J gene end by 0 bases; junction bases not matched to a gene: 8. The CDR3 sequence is CASSEQGVHVNTEAFF. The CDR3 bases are TGCGCCAGCAGCGAACAGGGGGTTCATGTGAACACTGAAGCTTTCTTT.

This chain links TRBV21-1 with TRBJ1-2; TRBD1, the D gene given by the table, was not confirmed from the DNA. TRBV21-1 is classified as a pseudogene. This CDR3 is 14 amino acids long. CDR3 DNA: TGTGCCAGCAGCGGACCTGGGACGGGCTATGGCTACACCTTC. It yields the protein CASSGPGTGYGYTF.